This T cell receptor beta chain was retrieved from a study of blood T cell repertoires in COVID-19. Study context: Whether acute or convalescent, the COVID-19 samples came from the United States, Italy and Spain.

In the study's own analysis: Counts of nucleated cells, estimated from reference gene primer amplification, were obtained. Sequencing used immunoSEQ multiplex PCR; TCRdb keeps in-frame clones, though not all of them. The D gene and trimming were derived from the DNA, and the V and J assignments and clone size from that table. The data hold about 250,000 clones, with about 80% observed a single time. Germline V CDR1 and CDR2: SGHRS, YFSETQ. V dropped 4 bases and J dropped 0 bases, with 26 bases sitting between them. This CDR3 contains 19 residues. The genes are TRBV5-1 and TRBJ2-7; TRBD2 might be the D (5 bases). The sequence derives from a man older than 75 with acute or convalescent COVID-19. The source material was peripheral blood. This chain's CDR3 is CASSRGRLFGRPTSYEQYF. The CDR3, as DNA: TGCGCCAGCAGCCGAGGGCGTTTGTTTGGCAGGCCCACCTCCTACGAGCAGTACTTC.